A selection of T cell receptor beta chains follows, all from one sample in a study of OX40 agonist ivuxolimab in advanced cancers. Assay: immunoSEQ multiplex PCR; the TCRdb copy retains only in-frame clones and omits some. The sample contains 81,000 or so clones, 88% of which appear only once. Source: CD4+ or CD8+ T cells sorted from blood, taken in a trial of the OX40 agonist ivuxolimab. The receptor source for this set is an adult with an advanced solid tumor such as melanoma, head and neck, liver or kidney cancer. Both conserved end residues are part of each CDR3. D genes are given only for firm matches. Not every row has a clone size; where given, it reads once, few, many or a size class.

cdr3_aa: CASSTSYSSRSSQHF; d_call: -; clone_size: -; j_call: TRBJ1-5; v_call: TRBV6-5
cdr3_aa: CATRRQAGGGYTF; d_call: -; clone_size: -; j_call: TRBJ1-2; v_call: TRBV15
cdr3_aa: CASSTARTSDYGYTF; d_call: -; clone_size: -; j_call: TRBJ1-2; v_call: TRBV5-1
cdr3_aa: CASRKGRIRYTGELFF; d_call: -; clone_size: once; j_call: TRBJ2-2; v_call: TRBV2
cdr3_aa: CASRDPGHPNQPQHF; d_call: -; clone_size: once; j_call: TRBJ1-5; v_call: TRBV12-2
cdr3_aa: CASSSRRQEETQYF; d_call: -; clone_size: -; j_call: TRBJ2-5; v_call: TRBV18
cdr3_aa: CASGLERVRETQYF; d_call: -; clone_size: -; j_call: TRBJ2-5; v_call: TRBV12-5
cdr3_aa: CASSRTGNEQFF; d_call: -; clone_size: -; j_call: TRBJ2-1; v_call: TRBV7-3
cdr3_aa: CASSDSRGSNEQFF; d_call: -; clone_size: once; j_call: TRBJ2-1; v_call: TRBV6-4
cdr3_aa: CASSLAETQYF; d_call: -; clone_size: -; j_call: TRBJ2-5; v_call: TRBV7-8
cdr3_aa: CASSLSGSAGNTIYF; d_call: -; clone_size: once; j_call: TRBJ1-3; v_call: TRBV7-3
cdr3_aa: CASSFKAADRPGYTF; d_call: -; clone_size: -; j_call: TRBJ1-2; v_call: TRBV7-9
cdr3_aa: CASSPSTGPYTEAFF; d_call: -; clone_size: few; j_call: TRBJ1-1; v_call: TRBV18
cdr3_aa: CASSLQLGEAFF; d_call: -; clone_size: -; j_call: TRBJ1-1; v_call: TRBV18
cdr3_aa: CASREFDSDGYTF; d_call: -; clone_size: -; j_call: TRBJ1-2; v_call: TRBV6-5
cdr3_aa: CASSYRAGEDGYTF; d_call: -; clone_size: -; j_call: TRBJ1-2; v_call: TRBV7-6
cdr3_aa: CASSRLMTIFGYTF; d_call: -; clone_size: -; j_call: TRBJ1-2; v_call: TRBV6-5
cdr3_aa: CASVKTDTQYF; d_call: -; clone_size: -; j_call: TRBJ2-3; v_call: TRBV6-1
cdr3_aa: CASSYSPGISQETQYF; d_call: -; clone_size: -; j_call: TRBJ2-5; v_call: TRBV6-5
cdr3_aa: CASSPGLAGGNTGELFF; d_call: -; clone_size: -; j_call: TRBJ2-2; v_call: TRBV18
cdr3_aa: CASSSITGGEKLFF; d_call: -; clone_size: -; j_call: TRBJ1-4; v_call: TRBV27
cdr3_aa: CASSQEGRGADGYTF; d_call: -; clone_size: once; j_call: TRBJ1-2; v_call: TRBV4-3
cdr3_aa: CASSPGTGSFNEQFF; d_call: TRBD1; clone_size: once; j_call: TRBJ2-1; v_call: TRBV7-7
cdr3_aa: CASSHRDLPYEQYF; d_call: -; clone_size: -; j_call: TRBJ2-7; v_call: TRBV11-3
cdr3_aa: CASSLLTSGGSYEQYF; d_call: -; clone_size: -; j_call: TRBJ2-7; v_call: TRBV11-1
cdr3_aa: CASSIESRGGFENQPQHF; d_call: -; clone_size: -; j_call: TRBJ1-5; v_call: TRBV19
cdr3_aa: CASSQGGVGATYEQYF; d_call: -; clone_size: -; j_call: TRBJ2-7; v_call: TRBV4-1
cdr3_aa: CASSPREAGGPGELFF; d_call: TRBD2; clone_size: -; j_call: TRBJ2-2; v_call: TRBV7-8
cdr3_aa: CASSEDRRQSGNTIYF; d_call: -; clone_size: -; j_call: TRBJ1-3; v_call: TRBV6-1